The rows below give T cell receptor beta chains drawn from one sample of a study of blood T cell repertoires in COVID-19. Measured with immunoSEQ multiplex PCR; TCRdb has only the in-frame clones, and not every one. This sample has 45,000 to 70,000 clones, with approximately 80% found just once. The sample was peripheral blood. Receptors originate from an elderly woman with acute or convalescent COVID-19. The CDR3 runs from the conserved cysteine through the conserved F or W. Fields, in order: V gene, J gene, clone size, D gene, CDR3 protein, CDR3 DNA. D genes are given only for firm matches. Rows give clone size only sometimes, using once, few, many, or a class for an expanded clone.

TRBV13	TRBJ2-5	.	.	CASSFTGKQETQYF	TGTGCCAGCAGCTTTACAGGGAAGCAAGAGACCCAGTACTTC
TRBV6-5	TRBJ1-1	.	TRBD1	CASRHDRGGDTEAFF	TGTGCCAGCAGACACGACAGGGGTGGGGACACTGAAGCTTTCTTT
TRBV2	TRBJ2-7	.	.	CASSELGGEQYF	TGTGCCAGCAGTGAATTGGGGGGCGAGCAGTACTTC
TRBV7-2	TRBJ1-4	.	TRBD1	CASSAGGTGRGEKLFF	TGTGCCAGCAGCGCCGGAGGGACAGGGAGAGGTGAAAAACTGTTTTTT
TRBV5-6	TRBJ1-4	once	TRBD1	CASSQGGQGALVEKLFF	TGTGCCAGCAGCCAAGGGGGACAGGGGGCTTTAGTCGAAAAACTGTTTTTT
TRBV3-1/TRBV3-2	TRBJ1-1	.	TRBD1	CASSSAGGTEAFF	TGTGCCAGCAGCTCCGCAGGGGGAACTGAAGCTTTCTTT
TRBV13	TRBJ2-3	.	.	CASSPPVGPSDTQYF	TGTGCCAGCAGCCCCCCGGTTGGTCCCTCAGATACGCAGTATTTT
TRBV5-1	TRBJ1-4	.	.	CASSPGLTATNEKLFF	TGCGCCAGCAGCCCGGGACTTACTGCAACTAATGAAAAACTGTTTTTT
TRBV19	TRBJ1-2	.	TRBD1	CASQYRGRNYGYTF	TGTGCCAGTCAGTATAGGGGGCGGAACTATGGCTACACCTTC
TRBV2	TRBJ1-1	.	TRBD1	CASSWTGRTEAFF	TGTGCCAGCAGTTGGACAGGGCGCACTGAAGCTTTCTTT
TRBV7-9	TRBJ1-2	.	TRBD1	CASSLGDSPSGYTF	TGTGCCAGCAGCTTAGGGGACAGCCCCTCCGGCTACACCTTC
TRBV5-1	TRBJ1-3	.	.	CASSLGSSSGNTIYF	TGCGCCAGCAGCTTGGGGTCTAGCTCTGGAAACACCATATATTTT
TRBV3-1/TRBV3-2	TRBJ1-6	once	.	CASSPTAPYNSPLHF	TGTGCCAGCAGCCCGACTGCTCCGTATAATTCACCCCTCCACTTT
TRBV10-3	TRBJ1-6	.	.	CAISESKDSINSPLHF	TGTGCCATCAGTGAAAGCAAGGACAGTATTAATTCACCCCTCCACTTT
TRBV6-5	TRBJ2-7	.	.	CASSSPGAREQYF	TGTGCCAGCAGTTCCCCAGGGGCGCGCGAGCAGTACTTC
TRBV3-1/TRBV3-2	TRBJ1-2	.	TRBD1	CASNAGGYGYTF	TGTGCCAGCAATGCAGGGGGGTATGGCTACACCTTC
TRBV9	TRBJ1-4	.	TRBD1	CASSAQGAGEKLFF	TGTGCCAGCAGCGCACAGGGGGCAGGAGAAAAACTGTTTTTT
TRBV6-5	TRBJ2-5	.	TRBD2	CASSLSAGGGQETQYF	TGTGCCAGCAGTTTATCAGCGGGGGGGGGACAAGAGACCCAGTACTTC
TRBV3-1/TRBV3-2	TRBJ1-6	.	.	CASSQAAGRDNSPLHF	TGTGCCAGCAGCCAAGCCGCAGGGCGCGATAATTCACCCCTCCACTTT
TRBV11-2	TRBJ2-3	.	TRBD1	CASNNRGSTDTQYF	TGTGCCAGCAACAACAGGGGTAGCACAGATACGCAGTATTTT
TRBV12-3/TRBV12-4	TRBJ2-7	.	.	CASSSGVFYEQYF	TGTGCCAGCAGCTCCGGGGTTTTCTACGAGCAGTACTTC
TRBV12-3/TRBV12-4	TRBJ2-7	.	.	CASSHSSGEQYF	TGTGCCAGCAGTCATTCCTCAGGCGAGCAGTACTTC
TRBV7-7	TRBJ2-7	.	.	CASSLPGSVEQYF	TGTGCCAGCAGCTTACCGGGGTCGGTGGAGCAGTACTTC
TRBV3-1/TRBV3-2	TRBJ2-5	.	TRBD2	CASRASGGSQETQYF	TGTGCCAGCAGAGCTAGCGGGGGATCACAAGAGACCCAGTACTTC
TRBV4-1	TRBJ2-7	.	TRBD2	CASSQEGRGGLLSYEQYF	TGCGCCAGCAGCCAAGAAGGGCGGGGGGGGCTACTCTCCTACGAGCAGTACTTC
TRBV12-3/TRBV12-4	TRBJ2-4	.	.	CASSFQKNIQYF	TGTGCCAGCAGTTTCCAGAAAAACATTCAGTACTTC
TRBV2	TRBJ1-2	once	TRBD1	CASSVDRGYGYTF	TGTGCCAGCAGTGTGGACAGGGGCTATGGCTACACCTTC
TRBV5-1	TRBJ2-5	.	TRBD2	CASQNTLLGTRDGETQYF	TGCGCCAGCCAAAATACGCTGTTGGGGACTAGAGACGGGGAGACCCAGTACTTC
TRBV6-1	TRBJ1-2	.	TRBD1	CASSDAPGQGIYGYTF	TGTGCCAGCAGTGACGCCCCGGGACAGGGCATCTATGGCTACACCTTC
TRBV6-5	TRBJ2-7	.	TRBD1	CASSLYGQGPYEQYF	TGTGCCAGCAGTTTATACGGACAGGGTCCCTACGAGCAGTACTTC
TRBV23-1	TRBJ1-5	once	.	CASSQQGTRGNQPQHF	TGCGCCAGCAGTCAACAGGGAACACGGGGCAATCAGCCCCAGCATTTT
TRBV5-1	TRBJ2-5	.	TRBD2	CASSLAGGYSGGDQYF	TGCGCCAGCAGCTTGGCCGGGGGCTACAGCGGGGGGGACCAGTACTTC